This T cell receptor (beta chain) was sequenced in a study of blood T cell repertoires in COVID-19. Study-wide background: Some COVID-19 samples were acute and others convalescent; all came from the United States, Italy and Spain. T cells, B-cell-depleted T cells, or PBMCs provided the cDNA or gDNA that served as material.

Germline trimming cut 7 bases from V and 5 bases from J; bases unmatched to any gene: 8. This CDR3 is 15 amino acids long. Germline V gene sequence: CDR1 MNHNY, CDR2 SVGAGI (reference sequence). A single count supports this clone. Original processing methods: By means of reference gene primer amplification, nucleated cell counts were estimated. Assay: immunoSEQ multiplex PCR; the TCRdb copy retains only in-frame clones and omits some. For V, J and clone size, that table is used; D and trimming come from the DNA. This sample has a few hundred thousand clones, with around three quarters found just once.

This receptor was taken from an elderly woman with acute or convalescent COVID-19. The chain combines TRBV6-6 with TRBJ2-5; 12 bases agree with TRBD2. Input material: peripheral blood. The CDR3 sequence: CASTSGGAFLETQYF. CDR3 bases: TGTGCCAGCACTAGCGGGGGGGCCTTTCTCGAGACCCAGTACTTC.